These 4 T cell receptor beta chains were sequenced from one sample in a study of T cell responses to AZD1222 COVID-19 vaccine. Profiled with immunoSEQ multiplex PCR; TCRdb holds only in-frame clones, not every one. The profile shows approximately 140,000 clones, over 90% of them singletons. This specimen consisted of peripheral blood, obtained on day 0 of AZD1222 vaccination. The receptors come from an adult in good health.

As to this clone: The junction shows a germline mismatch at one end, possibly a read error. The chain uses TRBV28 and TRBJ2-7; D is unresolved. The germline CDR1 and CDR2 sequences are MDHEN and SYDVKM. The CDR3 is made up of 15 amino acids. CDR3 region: CASSLWGSSSYEQYF. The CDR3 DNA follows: TGTGCCAGCAGTCTATGGGGTTCGAGCTCCTACGAGCAGTACTTC. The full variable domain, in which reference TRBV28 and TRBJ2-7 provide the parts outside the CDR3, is DVKVTQSSRYLVKRTGEKVFLECVQDMDHENMFWYRQDPGLGLRLIYFSYDVKMKEKGDIPEGYSVSREKKERFSLILESASTNQTSMYLCASSLWGSSSYEQYFGPGTRLTVT.

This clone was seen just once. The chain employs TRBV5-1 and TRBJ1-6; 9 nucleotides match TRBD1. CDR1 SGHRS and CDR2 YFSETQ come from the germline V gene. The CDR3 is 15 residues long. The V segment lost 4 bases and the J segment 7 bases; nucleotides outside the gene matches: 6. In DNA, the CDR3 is TGCGCCAGCAGCCTAATGACAGGGGGAAATTCACCCCTCCACTTT. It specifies CASSLMTGGNSPLHF.

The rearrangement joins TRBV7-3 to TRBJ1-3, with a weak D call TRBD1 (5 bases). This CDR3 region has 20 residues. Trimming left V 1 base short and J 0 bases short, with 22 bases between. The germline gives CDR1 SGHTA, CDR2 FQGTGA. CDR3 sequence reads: CASSLSGWGPFDSSGNTIYF. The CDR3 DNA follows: TGTGCCAGCAGCTTAAGCGGTTGGGGCCCATTTGATAGCTCTGGAAACACCATATATTTT.

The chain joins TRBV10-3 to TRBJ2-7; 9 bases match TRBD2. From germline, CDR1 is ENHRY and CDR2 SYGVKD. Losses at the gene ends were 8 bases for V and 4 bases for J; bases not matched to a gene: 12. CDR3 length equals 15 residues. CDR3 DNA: TGTGCCATCTCCAACCCCCCAGCGGGGGGATACGAGCAGTACTTC. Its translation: CAISNPPAGGYEQYF.